The 26 T cell receptor beta chains below were found in one sample sequenced in a study of blood T cell repertoires in COVID-19. Assay: immunoSEQ multiplex PCR; the TCRdb copy retains only in-frame clones and omits some. Of some 260,000 clones in the sample, 80% to 90% were seen once. The sample consisted of peripheral blood. Source of these receptors: a woman aged 70-85 years with COVID-19, enrolled during active disease.

The chain carries TRBV21-1 and TRBJ2-7; the table's D call, TRBD2, has no DNA check behind it. TRBV21-1 is shown as a pseudogene. The CDR3 is made up of 15 amino acids. The CDR3 region is CASKPKSTPSYEQYF. The CDR3 region has the DNA TGTGCCAGCAAACCCAAGTCCACTCCCTCCTACGAGCAGTACTTC.

V and J are TRBV4-1 and TRBJ2-4; D may be TRBD2 (6 bases). The CDR3 extends over 15 amino acids. V dropped 3 bases and J dropped 0 bases, with 9 bases sitting between them. The germline V gene has CDR1 MGHRA and CDR2 YSYEKL. The CDR3 here is CASSQTGEAKNIQYF. DNA of the CDR3: TGCGCCAGCAGCCAGACGGGAGAAGCCAAAAACATTCAGTACTTC.

The chain recombines TRBV7-2 with TRBJ2-7; tentative D call: TRBD1 (6 bases). Between the trimmed V and J ends, which lost 4 bases and 3 bases, there was a span of 19 bases. The CDR3 is 16 amino acids. Germline V gene lookup returns CDR1 SGHTA and CDR2 FQGNSA. This CDR3 reads CASSYHTGFGLYEQYF. The CDR3 coding sequence is TGTGCCAGCAGCTACCATACAGGGTTTGGTCTCTACGAGCAGTACTTC.

This clone was detected once. This chain joins TRBV10-3 and TRBJ2-2; D is perhaps TRBD2 (6 bases). From germline, CDR1 is ENHRY and CDR2 SYGVKD. V dropped 0 bases and J dropped 5 bases, with 10 bases sitting between them. CDR3 length equals 15 residues. This CDR3 reads CAISESARGTGELFF. DNA for the CDR3: TGTGCCATCAGTGAGTCGGCCCGGGGGACCGGGGAGCTGTTTTTT.

The chain links TRBV6-5 to TRBJ2-1, with D possibly TRBD1 on 6 matching bases. This CDR3 comprises 14 residues. V shed 6 bases and J shed 4 bases, with 13 bases lying between them. CDR1 and CDR2 from the germline V gene are MNHEY and SVGAGI. The CDR3 DNA follows: TGTGCCAGCAGCCGCGGACAGTCTTACAATGAGCAGTTCTTC. Amino acid sequence: CASSRGQSYNEQFF.

The chain couples TRBV19 to TRBJ1-2; 7 bases match TRBD1. The CDR3 contains 14 residues. Germline-derived CDR1 and CDR2 are LNHDA and SQIVND (reference sequence). With 6 bases clipped from V and 4 bases from J, the junction kept 8 bases outside the gene matches. CDR3 sequence: CASRDRGRGYGYTF. CDR3 in DNA: TGTGCCAGTAGAGATAGGGGGCGAGGCTATGGCTACACCTTC.

The J gene is TRBJ2-3, the V gene TRBV11-3; D is unclear. The CDR3 totals 13 residues. The V gene lost 5 bases and the J gene lost 2 bases, with 8 bases spanning the gap. Germline CDR1 and CDR2: SGHNT and YENEEA. The CDR3 DNA reads TGTGCCAGCAGCCCCCAGGTCACAGATACGCAGTATTTT. It codes for CASSPQVTDTQYF.

The V and J genes are TRBV6-5 and TRBJ2-2, with 10 bases fitting TRBD1. V dropped 6 bases and J dropped 5; count of bases not matched to a gene: 6. This CDR3 is built from 15 residues. Germline V gene data show CDR1 as MNHEY and CDR2 as SVGAGI. CDR3 bases: TGTGCCAGCAGAAAGACGGGACAGGGGACCGGGGAGCTGTTTTTT. Translated, it gives CASRKTGQGTGELFF.

For this clone: Different DNA sequences within this sample yield the same CDR3. The CDR3 region has the DNA TGCGCCAGCAGCTTTGGGGGCAGCTACGAGCAGTACTTC. Translated: CASSFGGSYEQYF. The rearrangement uses TRBV5-1 and TRBJ2-7; D is possibly TRBD1 (6 bases). The CDR3 extends over 13 amino acids. Trimming took 2 bases from V and 3 from J, leaving 9 bases between them. Germline V lookup: CDR1 SGHRS, CDR2 YFSETQ. The full variable domain, with the rest looked up from reference TRBV5-1 and TRBJ2-7, is KAGVTQTPRYLIKTRGQQVTLSCSPISGHRSVSWYQQTPGQGLQFLFEYFSETQRNKGNFPGRFSGRQFSNSRSEMNVSTLELGDSALYLCASSFGGSYEQYFGPGTRLTVT.

The rearrangement joins TRBV7-3 to TRBJ2-5; no clear D gene. From germline, CDR1 is SGHTA and CDR2 FQGTGA. Trimming cost V 0 bases and J 1 base, with 9 bases left between them. This CDR3 is 15 amino acids long. The CDR3 sequence: CASSLTFGSQETQYF. DNA of the CDR3: TGTGCCAGCAGCTTAACCTTCGGGTCCCAAGAGACCCAGTACTTC.

The V gene is TRBV20-1, the J gene TRBJ2-7; D is unclear. The length of the CDR3 is 11 residues. Trimming cost V 0 bases and J 3 bases, with 3 bases left between them. CDR1 is DFQATT, CDR2 SNEGSKA, per germline (reference sequence). This chain's CDR3 is CSARDYYEQYF. For the CDR3, the DNA is TGCAGTGCTAGAGATTACTACGAGCAGTACTTC.

The chain carries TRBV4-1 and TRBJ2-7; 9 bases map to TRBD1. V was clipped by 0 bases and J by 5 bases; unmatched bases: 14. The germline V gene has CDR1 MGHRA and CDR2 YSYEKL. The CDR3 extends over 18 amino acids. The CDR3 nucleotides read TGCGCCAGCAGCCAAGACACAAATGACAGGGGGGTGAAAAACGAGCAGTACTTC. Its translation is CASSQDTNDRGVKNEQYF.

The CDR3 DNA is TGTGCCAGCAGCTTTTTCGGGGGAGGGCCCGGGGGCGCCGGGGAGCTGTTTTTT. Its protein product is CASSFFGGGPGGAGELFF. V is TRBV7-2 and J is TRBJ2-2, with D perhaps TRBD2 (7 bases). Germline CDR1 is SGHTA and CDR2 is FQGNSA. The CDR3 consists of 18 residues. Trimming shortened V by 3 bases and J by 6 bases, and 23 bases separated the two germline ends.

The rearrangement joins TRBV9 to TRBJ2-3; 11 bases fit TRBD2. The V gene's germline CDR1 is SGDLS and CDR2 YYNGEE. Trimming removed 4 bases from V and 4 bases from J; junction bases left unmatched: 5. This CDR3 has 15 amino acids. The chain's CDR3 is CASSRGLAEADTQYF. In DNA form, the CDR3 reads TGTGCCAGCAGCAGGGGACTAGCGGAAGCAGATACGCAGTATTTT.

The chain combines TRBV3-1 (or the pseudogene TRBV3-2) with TRBJ1-1; D call uncertain. The germline V gene has CDR1 LGHDT and CDR2 YNNKEL (reference sequence). The CDR3 loop spans 13 amino acids. With 1 base removed from V and 4 bases from J, the gap between germline ends came to 7 bases. Here the CDR3 reads CASSQAVRTEAFF. CDR3 nucleotides: TGTGCCAGCAGCCAAGCCGTCCGCACTGAAGCTTTCTTT.

This sequence joins TRBV29-1 and TRBJ2-5; D possibly corresponds to TRBD2 (5 bases). Germline-derived CDR1 and CDR2 are SQVTM and ANQGSEA. Trimming removed 5 bases from V and 5 bases from J, with 12 bases in between. The CDR3 covers 12 residues. The CDR3 DNA sequence: TGCAGCGTTTTGGTAGGGAGCGAGACCCAGTACTTC. This codes for CSVLVGSETQYF. Combining the CDR3 with reference TRBV29-1 and TRBJ2-5 gives the whole variable domain SAVISQKPSRDICQRGTSLTIQCQVDSQVTMMFWYRQQPGQSLTLIATANQGSEATYESGFVIDKFPISRPNLTFSTLTVSNMSPEDSSIYLCSVLVGSETQYFGPGTRLLVL.

The chain joins TRBV6-2 or TRBV6-3 to TRBJ2-3, with D possibly being TRBD1 (5 bases). The CDR3 consists of 17 residues. V shed 6 bases and J shed 7 bases, with 26 bases lying between them. In germline, CDR1 is MNHEY, CDR2 SVGEGT. The CDR3 sequence is CASSHFLLTDEENTQYF. CDR3 coding DNA: TGTGCCAGCAGCCACTTCCTCCTGACAGATGAAGAAAATACGCAGTATTTT.

The chain links TRBV30 to TRBJ2-7; 8 bases agree with TRBD2. The CDR3 covers 16 residues. The J segment lost 4 bases and the V segment lost 6 bases, leaving 17 bases of the junction unmatched. CDR1 and CDR2 (germline): GTSNPN, SVGIG (reference sequence). The CDR3 DNA reads as TGTGCCTGTGCCCCCTGGGCGGGAGGAGTTGTTTACGAGCAGTACTTC. Amino acids: CACAPWAGGVVYEQYF.

The chain employs TRBV29-1 and TRBJ1-6; 9 bases align to TRBD1. Germline V gene sequence: CDR1 SQVTM, CDR2 ANQGSEA. Trimming took 6 bases from V and 8 from J; bases not matched to a gene: 5. The CDR3 has 13 amino acids. CDR3 nucleotide sequence: TGCAGCGTCCGGGACAGGGAGGATTCACCCCTCCACTTT. Translated: CSVRDREDSPLHF.

This clone appeared a few times. The gene calls are TRBV3-1 (or the pseudogene TRBV3-2) and TRBJ2-7, with a tentative D call TRBD2 (5 bases). Germline V gene lookup returns CDR1 LGHDT and CDR2 YNNKEL (reference sequence). The V and J ends lost 2 bases and 6 bases respectively, with 8 bases between them. CDR3 length: 12 amino acids. CDR3 residues: CASSQNEGEQYF. As DNA, the CDR3 is TGTGCCAGCAGCCAAAATGAGGGCGAGCAGTACTTC.

V is TRBV27 and J is TRBJ1-6; D gene ambiguous. The germline gives CDR1 MNHEY, CDR2 SMNVEV (reference sequence). The CDR3 extends over 14 amino acids. The germline V and J ends were trimmed by 5 bases and 4 bases, with 9 bases remaining between them. The CDR3: CASSASGYNSPLHF. The CDR3 DNA follows: TGTGCCAGCAGTGCCTCGGGATATAATTCACCCCTCCACTTT.

The chain employs TRBV25-1 and TRBJ1-6; D may be TRBD1 (5 bases). Trimming removed 9 bases from V and 11 bases from J, with 17 bases in between. This CDR3 has 13 amino acids. CDR1 and CDR2 (germline): MGHDK, SYGVNS. The CDR3: CASGLAGGAPLHF. CDR3 coding DNA: TGTGCCAGTGGGTTAGCGGGGGGTGCACCCCTCCACTTT.

As DNA, the CDR3 is TGTGCCAGCAGTTCCTCAGGACAGGGTCGAAACACCATATATTTT. Its protein is CASSSSGQGRNTIYF. The chain is built from TRBV28 and TRBJ1-3; 8 positions agree with TRBD1. The CDR3 sequence is 15 residues long. Per germline, CDR1 MDHEN and CDR2 SYDVKM. Trimming took 4 bases from V and 5 from J; bases not matched to a gene: 7.

The CDR3 DNA follows: TGCGCCAGCAGATTTGACAGGGGCTATGGCTACACCTTC. Protein sequence: CASRFDRGYGYTF. The chain links TRBV5-1 to TRBJ1-2; 8 positions agree with TRBD1. V shed 5 bases, J shed 4 bases, and the junction held 4 bases outside the gene matches. Germline-derived CDR1 and CDR2 are SGHRS and YFSETQ. The CDR3 is made up of 13 amino acids.

The V gene is TRBV7-2, the J gene TRBJ2-1, with TRBD2 as a possible D gene (6 bases). The germline gives CDR1 SGHTA, CDR2 FQGNSA. Trimming stripped 1 base from V and 12 bases from J, with 13 bases between. The CDR3 extends over 13 amino acids. CDR3 sequence (DNA): TGTGCCAGCAGCTTAGATCCGGGAGAAGGGCAGTTCTTC. Translated: CASSLDPGEGQFF.

V gene TRBV19 combines with J gene TRBJ1-1; 10 bases line up with TRBD1. From germline, CDR1 is LNHDA and CDR2 SQIVND (reference sequence). The V gene end was trimmed by 4 bases and the J gene end by 5 bases; junction bases not matched to a gene: 10. The CDR3 spans 16 residues. CDR3 DNA: TGTGCCAGTAGTAAGATCCCGGGACAGGGGATGACTGAAGCTTTCTTT. Translating it yields CASSKIPGQGMTEAFF.